The 14 T cell receptor beta chains listed next were all sequenced from one sample in a study of blood T cell repertoires in COVID-19. The repertoire was sequenced with immunoSEQ multiplex PCR; TCRdb's copy has only in-frame clones and lacks some. The table records about 73,000 clones, roughly 79% of them present only once. Specimen: peripheral blood. These TCRs come from a woman in her 70s with acute or convalescent COVID-19.

V usage is TRBV2 and J usage is TRBJ1-1; possible D gene TRBD1, 6 bases. Germline values: CDR1 SNHLY, CDR2 FYNNEI. Trimming shortened V by 3 bases and J by 5 bases, and 13 bases separated the two germline ends. The CDR3 has 14 amino acids. DNA for the CDR3: TGTGCCAGCAGTGAGGGGGGGGCTTATACTGAAGCTTTCTTT. This gives the protein CASSEGGAYTEAFF.

The J gene is TRBJ1-2, the V gene TRBV5-5; perhaps TRBD1 as D (5 bases). With 0 bases removed from V and 6 bases from J, the gap between germline ends came to 12 bases. This CDR3 contains 14 residues. Germline CDR1 SGHKS, CDR2 YYEKEE (reference sequence). CDR3 amino acids: CASSLVGAVDGYTF. The CDR3 nucleotides read TGTGCCAGCAGCTTGGTTGGGGCAGTAGATGGCTACACCTTC. Full variable domain (outside the CDR3, taken from reference TRBV5-5 and TRBJ1-2): DAGVTQSPTHLIKTRGQQVTLRCSPISGHKSVSWYQQVLGQGPQFIFQYYEKEERGRGNFPDRFSARQFPNYSSELNVNALLLGDSALYLCASSLVGAVDGYTFGSGTRLTVV.

The chain combines TRBV5-1 with TRBJ2-5, with D tentatively TRBD2 (6 bases). The CDR3 totals 16 residues. CDR1 and CDR2 (germline): SGHRS, YFSETQ. V shed 0 bases and J shed 4 bases, with 16 bases lying between them. The CDR3 sequence is CASSLGASGSRETQYF. CDR3 DNA sequence: TGCGCCAGCAGCTTGGGTGCCAGCGGGTCTCGAGAGACCCAGTACTTC.

The rearrangement joins TRBV7-9 to TRBJ1-5; D is ambiguous. In germline, CDR1 is SEHNR, CDR2 FQNEAQ (reference sequence). The CDR3 totals 13 residues. Trimming cost V 5 bases and J 7 bases, with 12 bases left between them. Written as DNA, the CDR3 is TGTGCCAGCAGCCCTGATCCCCGGCAGCCCCAGCATTTT. This translates into CASSPDPRQPQHF.

The rearrangement joins TRBV5-1 to TRBJ2-1, with TRBD2 matching over 9 bases. The CDR3 spans 15 residues. V lost 6 bases to trimming and J lost 7 bases; unmatched junction nucleotides: 11. The V gene's germline CDR1 is SGHRS and CDR2 YFSETQ. The CDR3 is CASIPAAGGANEQFF. The CDR3 nucleotides are TGCGCCAGCATTCCCGCGGCGGGAGGGGCAAATGAGCAGTTCTTC.

The chain is built from TRBV18 and TRBJ1-3, with 8 nucleotides matching TRBD1. The junction had 12 bases not matched to a gene; V was cut back by 3 bases and J by 2 bases. CDR3 length equals 18 residues. Per germline, CDR1 KGHSH and CDR2 LQKENI. The CDR3 DNA reads TGTGCCAGCTCACCGCTTTCGACAGGGGCAATGGCTGGAAACACCATATATTTT. Protein: CASSPLSTGAMAGNTIYF.

The rearrangement links TRBV19 to TRBJ2-7; D call uncertain. CDR3 length: 12 amino acids. CDR1 and CDR2 from the germline V gene are LNHDA and SQIVND (reference sequence). With 3 bases removed from V and 5 bases from J, the gap between germline ends came to 8 bases. In DNA, the CDR3 is TGTGCCAGTAGTATTCGTCGGGACGAGCAGTACTTC. This codes for CASSIRRDEQYF. The full variable domain, its missing parts supplied by reference TRBV19 and TRBJ2-7, is DGGITQSPKYLFRKEGQNVTLSCEQNLNHDAMYWYRQDPGQGLRLIYYSQIVNDFQKGDIAEGYSVSREKKESFPLTVTSAQKNPTAFYLCASSIRRDEQYFGPGTRLTVT.

The V gene is TRBV6-5, the J gene TRBJ2-5; 8 bases agree with TRBD2. The J segment lost 8 bases and the V segment lost 3 bases, leaving 14 bases of the junction unmatched. From germline, CDR1 is MNHEY and CDR2 SVGAGI. There are 16 residues in the CDR3. CDR3 bases: TGTGCCAGCAGTTATTGGGCTAGCGGGCGCGACGGAACCCAGTACTTC. Amino acid sequence: CASSYWASGRDGTQYF.

The chain has TRBV5-1 and TRBJ1-2; perhaps TRBD1 as D (5 bases). The CDR3 runs 12 residues. Germline V gives CDR1 SGHRS, CDR2 YFSETQ. Trimming left V 4 bases short and J 8 bases short, with 12 bases between. In DNA, the CDR3 is TGCGCCAGCAGCCAGGGTTCTTGGGGCTACACCTTC. Translation gives CASSQGSWGYTF.

The rearrangement links TRBV27 to TRBJ2-1; D is perhaps TRBD2 (6 bases). The V gene's germline CDR1 is MNHEY and CDR2 SMNVEV (reference sequence). The CDR3 loop spans 12 amino acids. V lost 8 bases and J 7 bases, leaving 12 bases between the germline ends. The CDR3 coding sequence is TGTGCCAGCTGGCGGGATGAAAATGAGCAGTTCTTC. It yields the protein CASWRDENEQFF.

Many counts were recorded for this clone. The V gene is TRBV15, the J gene TRBJ1-1; TRBD1 agrees at 8 bases. The ends lost 3 bases at V and 7 bases at J; junction bases unmatched: 10. The CDR3 is made up of 15 amino acids. Germline V gives CDR1 LNHNV, CDR2 YYDKDF (reference sequence). For the CDR3, the DNA is TGTGCCACCAGCAGTGGAAGACAGGGGCTTATTGAAGCTTTCTTT. Amino acid sequence: CATSSGRQGLIEAFF.

The J gene is TRBJ1-5, the V gene TRBV10-3; D gene uncertain. Between the trimmed V and J ends, which lost 0 bases and 3 bases, there was a span of 15 bases. The CDR3 has 17 residues. Germline CDR1 and CDR2: ENHRY and SYGVKD. The CDR3 coding sequence is TGTGCCATCAGTGAGTCGTTAACAGCCGCGCCCAATCAGCCCCAGCATTTT. This translates into CAISESLTAAPNQPQHF.

The V gene is TRBV27, the J gene TRBJ2-7; 9 nucleotides match TRBD1. The CDR3 spans 15 residues. V gave up 4 bases and J gave up 0 bases; unmatched junction bases: 4. Germline V CDR1 and CDR2: MNHEY, SMNVEV (reference sequence). DNA of the CDR3: TGTGCCAGCAGTTCGACAGGGGGGAGCTCCTACGAGCAGTACTTC. Translation: CASSSTGGSSYEQYF.

This chain joins TRBV3-1 (or the pseudogene TRBV3-2) and TRBJ1-2, with TRBD1 matching 8 bases. The germline V gene encodes CDR1 LGHDT and CDR2 YNNKEL (reference sequence). The CDR3 length is 14 residues. The ends lost 4 bases at V and 1 base at J; junction bases unmatched: 2. The CDR3 DNA reads TGTGCCAGCAGCCGTACAGGGGGTAACTATGGCTACACCTTC. It is translated as CASSRTGGNYGYTF.